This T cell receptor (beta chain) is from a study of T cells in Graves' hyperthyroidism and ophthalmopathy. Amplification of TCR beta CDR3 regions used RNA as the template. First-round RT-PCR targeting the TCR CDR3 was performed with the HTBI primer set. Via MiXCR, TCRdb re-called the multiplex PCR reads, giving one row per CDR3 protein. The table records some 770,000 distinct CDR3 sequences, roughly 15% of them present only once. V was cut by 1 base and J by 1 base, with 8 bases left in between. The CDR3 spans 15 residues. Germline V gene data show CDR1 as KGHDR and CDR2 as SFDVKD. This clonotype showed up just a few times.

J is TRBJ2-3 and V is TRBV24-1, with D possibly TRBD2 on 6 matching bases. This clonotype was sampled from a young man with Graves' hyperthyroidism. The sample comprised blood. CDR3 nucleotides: TGTGCCACCAGTGATTTAACGGGGGGCACAGATACGCAGTATTTT. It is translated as CATSDLTGGTDTQYF.